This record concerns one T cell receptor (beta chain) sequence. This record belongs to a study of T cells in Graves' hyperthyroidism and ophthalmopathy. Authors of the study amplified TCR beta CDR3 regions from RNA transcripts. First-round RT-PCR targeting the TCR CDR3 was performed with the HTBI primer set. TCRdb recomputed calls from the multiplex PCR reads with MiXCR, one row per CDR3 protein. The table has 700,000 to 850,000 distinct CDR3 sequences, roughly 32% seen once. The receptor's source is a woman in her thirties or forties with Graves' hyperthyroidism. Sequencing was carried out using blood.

This chain's CDR3 is CASSPGFNYEQYF. The CDR3 nucleotides are TGTGCCAGTAGTCCCGGATTCAACTACGAGCAGTACTTC. This chain connects TRBV19 to TRBJ2-7; D is uncertain. This CDR3 contains 13 residues. The germline V gene encodes CDR1 LNHDA and CDR2 SQIVND (reference sequence). Trimming shortened V by 5 bases and J by 3 bases, and 11 bases separated the two germline ends.